This T cell receptor beta chain was observed in a study of shared clonotypes between healthy human individuals. Naive-designated CD8 cells lacked CD45RO, were positively enriched for CCR7, and omitted terminally differentiated effector memory CD45RA+ cells. Donation came from healthy HIV-negative adults that had no recent acute infections or vaccinations. When replicate PCRs were run on sorted subsets, they used 200 ng DNA, about 30,000 T cell genomes. The method was immunoSEQ multiplex PCR; TCRdb's version includes in-frame clones alone and lacks a portion of them. The data hold around 620,000 clones, with 85% to 95% observed a single time. V lost 3 bases, J lost 10 bases, and 14 bases lay in between. The germline V gene encodes CDR1 SGHKS and CDR2 YYEKEE (reference sequence). The CDR3 sequence is 13 residues long.

The V call is TRBV5-5, the J call TRBJ2-1; weak D call: TRBD2 (5 bases). The sequencing sample was made of naive CD8+ T cells sorted from blood. The sequence was collected from a woman aged 25 to 39 in good health. The chain's CDR3 is CASSSIEGREQFF. The DNA for the CDR3 is TGTGCCAGCAGCTCCATAGAGGGTCGGGAGCAGTTCTTC.